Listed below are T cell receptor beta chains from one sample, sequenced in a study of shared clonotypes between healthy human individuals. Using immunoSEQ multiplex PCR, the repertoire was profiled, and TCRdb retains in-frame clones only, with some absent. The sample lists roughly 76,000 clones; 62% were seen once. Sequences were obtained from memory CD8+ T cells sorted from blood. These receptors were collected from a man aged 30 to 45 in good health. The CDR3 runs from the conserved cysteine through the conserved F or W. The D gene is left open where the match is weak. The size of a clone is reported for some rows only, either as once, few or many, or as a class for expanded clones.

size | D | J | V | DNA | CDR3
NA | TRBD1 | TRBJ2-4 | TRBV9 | TGTGCCAGCAGCGCCCCGTCCGGGACAGGGAACATTCAGTACTTC | CASSAPSGTGNIQYF
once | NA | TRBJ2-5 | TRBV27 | TGTGCCAGCAGTTCACTATGGACCCAAGAGACCCAGTACTTC | CASSSLWTQETQYF
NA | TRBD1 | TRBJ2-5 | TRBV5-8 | TGTGCCAGCAGCGTGGGACAGGGGGTGGAAGAGACCCAGTACTTC | CASSVGQGVEETQYF
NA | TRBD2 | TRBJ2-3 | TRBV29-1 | TGCAGCGTTTTAACCGGGACTACAAGAGATACGCAGTATTTT | CSVLTGTTRDTQYF
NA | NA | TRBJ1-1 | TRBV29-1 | TGCAGCGTTCTGTGGATGGGCACTGAAGCTTTCTTT | CSVLWMGTEAFF
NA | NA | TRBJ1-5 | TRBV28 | TGTGCCAGCAGTTTTGAGGGGCCCGATCAGCCCCAGCATTTT | CASSFEGPDQPQHF
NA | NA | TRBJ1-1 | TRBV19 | TGTGCCAGTAGTATATTCTGGGGTTGGGAGGATGAAGCTTTCTTT | CASSIFWGWEDEAFF
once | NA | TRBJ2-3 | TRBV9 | TGTGCCAGCAGCGTAGTGTCAGATACGCAGTATTTT | CASSVVSDTQYF
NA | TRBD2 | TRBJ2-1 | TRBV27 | TGTGCCACCACTAGCGGGACCTCCAATGAGCAGTTCTTC | CATTSGTSNEQFF
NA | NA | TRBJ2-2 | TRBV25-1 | TGTGCCAGCAGTGAATCCCGTCGGGAAACGAACACCGGGGAGCTGTTTTTT | CASSESRRETNTGELFF
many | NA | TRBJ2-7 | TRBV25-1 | TGTGCCAGCAGTGGGCCCTCCTACGAGCAGTACTTC | CASSGPSYEQYF